This entry describes one T cell receptor beta chain. Its antigen is not known. The data belong to a study of a mutant IDH1 vaccine in newly diagnosed glioma. Study at large: Eight vaccine injections were given to patients in weeks 1, 3, 5, 7, 11, 15, 19 and 23. Vaccine administration was initiated 4-6 weeks following radiotherapy alone, or with temozolomide cycles.

The assay was immunoSEQ multiplex PCR, and TCRdb's table has in-frame clones only and misses some. The sample consists of roughly 60,000 clones, approximately 80% of them appearing once. Noted time point: week 11, during vaccination. Vaccination comprised doses that each held 300 ug of mutant IDH1 20-mer peptide, plus topical imiquimod. The sample in question was PBMCs, obtained from a glioma patient whose treatment included an IDH1 peptide vaccine. This TCR derives from a man under 40 with glioma.

Written as DNA, the CDR3 is TGTGCCAGCCGCGGGACTAGCGGCTACAATGAGCAGTTCTTC. Translating it yields CASRGTSGYNEQFF. This chain joins TRBV7-9 and TRBJ2-1, with TRBD2 identical over 11 bases. The germline V gene has CDR1 SEHNR and CDR2 FQNEAQ (reference sequence). This CDR3 spans 14 amino acids. V gave up 8 bases and J gave up 3 bases; unmatched junction bases: 3.